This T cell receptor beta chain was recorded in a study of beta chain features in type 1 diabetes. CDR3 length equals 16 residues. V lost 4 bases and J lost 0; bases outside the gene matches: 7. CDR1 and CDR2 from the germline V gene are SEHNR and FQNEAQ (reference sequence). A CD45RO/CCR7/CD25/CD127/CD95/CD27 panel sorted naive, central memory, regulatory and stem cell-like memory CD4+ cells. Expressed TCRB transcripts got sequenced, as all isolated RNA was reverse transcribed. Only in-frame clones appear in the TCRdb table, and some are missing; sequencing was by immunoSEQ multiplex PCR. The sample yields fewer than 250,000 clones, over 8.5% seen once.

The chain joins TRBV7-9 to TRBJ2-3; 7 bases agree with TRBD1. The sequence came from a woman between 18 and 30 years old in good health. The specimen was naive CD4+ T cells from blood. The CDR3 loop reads CASSSGQALSTDTQYF. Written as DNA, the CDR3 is TGTGCCAGCAGCTCCGGACAGGCCCTTAGCACAGATACGCAGTATTTT.